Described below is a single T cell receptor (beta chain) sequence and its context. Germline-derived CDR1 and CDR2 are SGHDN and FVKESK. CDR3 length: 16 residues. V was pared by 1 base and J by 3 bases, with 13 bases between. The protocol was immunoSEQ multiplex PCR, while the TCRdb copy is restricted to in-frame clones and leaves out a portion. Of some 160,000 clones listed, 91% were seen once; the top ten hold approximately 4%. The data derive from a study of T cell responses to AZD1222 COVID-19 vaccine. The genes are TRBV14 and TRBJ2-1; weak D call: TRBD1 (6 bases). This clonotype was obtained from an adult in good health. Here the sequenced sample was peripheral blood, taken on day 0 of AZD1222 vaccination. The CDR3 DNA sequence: TGTGCCAGCAGCCAAGGTATGGGACACCTCTACAATGAGCAGTTCTTC. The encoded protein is CASSQGMGHLYNEQFF.